This T cell receptor (beta chain) derives from a study of blood T cell repertoires in COVID-19 (dated by TCRdb to 2019 to 2021). Notes on the research overall: Samples from collaborators originated in the United States, Italy and Spain and spanned both the acute and convalescent phases of COVID-19. The material from the prospective study consisted of cDNA or gDNA derived from T cells, B-cell-depleted T cells, or PBMCs. Samples were obtained from the ongoing ImmuneRACE study (first 160 participants) and from 1,254 subjects provided by 6 global collaborators. The repertoires were released in a freely available public database meant as a resource for research on the immune response to SARS-CoV-2. The sample metadata nearly always contained a de-identified subject ID, COVID-19 status, age in years and sex. Deeply sampled blood TCRbeta repertoires from subjects exposed to, actively infected with, or recovered from COVID-19 were included in the dataset. Where HLA class I and class II types were available, the types were taken from metadata supplied by the sample provider, not from assay-based typing.

CDR1 SGDLS and CDR2 YYNGEE are derived from the germline V gene. V lost 3 bases and J lost 5 bases, and the count of bases not matched to a germline gene is 5. The cysteine opens and the phenylalanine closes a CDR3 of 14 amino acids. The CDR3 DNA has 42 bases and is translated from base 1. The immunoSEQ Assay, a bias-controlled multiplex PCR, was used to amplify TCRbeta CDR3 regions from genomic DNA. The authors' analysis ran thus. The number of nucleated cells in each sample was estimated by amplification of reference gene primers within the assay. To quantify the absolute abundance of each unique TCRbeta CDR3 rearrangement, sequence reads were collapsed and filtered. For each sample, productive Simpson clonality was calculated as the square root of Simpson's diversity index over productive rearrangements. TCRdb stores this immuneACCESS table with in-frame sequences only. Part of the clones is absent; in the studies checked, under half of the shortfall reflects unresolved V genes, and no reason is known for the rest. V and J calls and clone size are as listed in that table; D and trimming were resolved from the DNA. The sample table lists 25,000 to 35,000 clones, almost 85% of them with a count of one. More than 6.5% of the sample is held by the ten biggest clonotypes.

The collaborating institutions used their own protocols to collect whole blood in K2EDTA tubes. For TCRbeta analysis, collaborators shipped samples as frozen whole blood, isolated PBMCs, or DNA extracted from either of those sample types. As concerns this clone: What this receptor recognizes is not known. No quality values exist for individual bases; no much larger clone is one base distant.

General findings and caveats noted by the study authors: The quantity of clinical and demographic metadata differed by source and by participant and was supplied without curation.

Here the chain combines TRBV9 and TRBJ1-5; 7 bases in between match TRBD1. This TCR was sampled from a man aged 60 to 75 with active COVID-19. Input material: peripheral blood. The CDR3 amino acid sequence is: CASSGDREYQPQHF. Here is the DNA: TGTGCCAGCAGCGGCGACAGGGAATATCAGCCCCAGCATTTT.